Here is one T cell receptor beta chain with its context. This record comes from a study of cytomegalovirus exposure and HLA in healthy donors. Study information: Of around 400 genotyped donors, roughly 76% grouped in the Caucasian-associated ancestry cluster.

V lost 6 bases, J lost 2 bases, and 1 base stayed unmatched. This CDR3 has 13 amino acids. CDR1 is SGHVS and CDR2 is FNYEAQ in the germline V gene. It was with 60 Vbeta and 13 Jbeta primers that the PCR ran. Per the original data handling: Around 80 million unique TCR beta chains, some 10 million of them shared, were counted by a later analysis. TCRdb keeps only in-frame clones here, not all; method: immunoSEQ multiplex PCR. The D gene and trimming were derived from the DNA, and the V and J assignments and clone size from that table. The sample records about 200,000 clones, over 75% being singletons. The J gene is TRBJ2-3, the V gene TRBV7-6, with TRBD2 matching over 8 bases. The receptor's source is a male donor in good health and CMV-seronegative. The sequencing input was PBMCs. The CDR3 DNA sequence: TGTGCCAGCAGACTAGCGGCCACAGATACGCAGTATTTT. It specifies CASRLAATDTQYF. Full variable domain (remainder filled in from reference TRBV7-6 and TRBJ2-3): GAGVSQSPRYKVTKRGQDVALRCDPISGHVSLYWYRQALGQGPEFLTYFNYEAQQDKSGLPNDRFSAERPEGSISTLTIQRTEQRDSAMYRCASRLAATDTQYFGPGTRLTVL.